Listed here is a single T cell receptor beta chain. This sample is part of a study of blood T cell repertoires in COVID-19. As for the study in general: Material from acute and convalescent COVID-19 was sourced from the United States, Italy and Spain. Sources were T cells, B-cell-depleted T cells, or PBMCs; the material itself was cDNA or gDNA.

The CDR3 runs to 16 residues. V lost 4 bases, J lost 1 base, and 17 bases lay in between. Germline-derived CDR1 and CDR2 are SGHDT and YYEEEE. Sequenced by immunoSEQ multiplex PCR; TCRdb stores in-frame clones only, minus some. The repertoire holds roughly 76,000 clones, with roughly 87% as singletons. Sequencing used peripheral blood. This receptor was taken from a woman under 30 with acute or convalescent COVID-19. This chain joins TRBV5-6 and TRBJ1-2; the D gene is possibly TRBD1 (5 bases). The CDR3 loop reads CASSPGRDGYNYGYTF. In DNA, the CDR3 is TGTGCCAGCAGCCCAGGGAGGGACGGGTATAACTATGGCTACACCTTC.